This T cell receptor (beta chain) comes out of a study of T-cell reconstitution after alpha-beta-depleted transplantation in children. General study results and limits: The origin of high day-60 TCRbeta diversity in some patients lay in surviving recipient T cells and thymic progenitors. The authors attributed T-cell counts and diversity one year after transplant mostly to newly produced T cells.

Construction of the TCRbeta library involved unique molecular identifiers. Using its own MiXCR run on the PCR reads, TCRdb lists one record per CDR3 protein. The sample lists roughly 100,000 distinct CDR3 sequences, about 6% occurring once. This clonotype has a count of ten or more. The antigen is undetermined. Trimming took 5 bases from V and 4 from J; bases not matched to a gene: 5. This CDR3 has 14 residues. CDR1 DFQATT and CDR2 SNEGSKA come from the germline V gene (reference sequence). The TCR originated in a female patient between 2 and 15 years old who had a stem cell transplant for Fanconi anemia, so the T cells may come from the graft donor. This chain connects TRBV20-1 to TRBJ2-1; TRBD2 matches at 10 bases. The sample in question was PBMCs, mostly from graft donor cells, obtained 60 days after TCRalphabeta/CD19-depleted stem cell transplant. CDR3 in amino acids: CSARTSGPYNEQFF. DNA for the CDR3: TGCAGTGCTCGGACTAGCGGTCCATACAATGAGCAGTTCTTC.